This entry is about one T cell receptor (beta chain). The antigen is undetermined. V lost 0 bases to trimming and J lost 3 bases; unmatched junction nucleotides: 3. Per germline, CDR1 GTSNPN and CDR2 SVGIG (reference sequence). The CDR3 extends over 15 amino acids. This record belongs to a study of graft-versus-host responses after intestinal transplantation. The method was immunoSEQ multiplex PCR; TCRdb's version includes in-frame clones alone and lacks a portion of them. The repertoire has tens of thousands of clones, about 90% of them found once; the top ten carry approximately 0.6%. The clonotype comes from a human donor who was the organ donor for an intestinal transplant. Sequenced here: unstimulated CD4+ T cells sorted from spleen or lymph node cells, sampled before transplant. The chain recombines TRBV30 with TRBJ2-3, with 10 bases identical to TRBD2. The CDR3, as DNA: TGTGCCTGGAGTGTCGCTAGCGGGAGAACAGATACGCAGTATTTT. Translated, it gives CAWSVASGRTDTQYF.